Sequencing of this T cell receptor (beta chain) was carried out in a study of T cells in localized non-small cell lung cancer. Study results and limitations: The highest T cell clonality was in uninvolved adjacent lung, above tumor. Sequencing was restricted to one tumor region; therefore, heterogeneity remains possible. A median of 57 of the top 100 tumor clones appeared in adjacent lung, which was paired and uninvolved. Blood T cell density predicted longer survival; adjacent-lung clonality, shorter.

Sequencing used immunoSEQ multiplex PCR; TCRdb keeps in-frame clones, though not all of them. Here the sample spans some 66,000 clones, 70% to 90% being singletons. In the case of this clone: The target antigen is unknown.

The V gene's germline CDR1 is WSHSY and CDR2 SAAADI. This CDR3 is 17 amino acids long. V lost 3 bases to trimming and J lost 4 bases; unmatched junction nucleotides: 15. Sequencing used peripheral blood, obtained before any cancer treatment. The chain has TRBV10-2 and TRBJ2-7; TRBD1 aligns across 7 bases. The sequence derives from a female donor over 55 with stage I lung adenocarcinoma. CDR3 loop: CASSDSFRTGQRYEQYF. The CDR3 DNA follows: TGCGCCAGCAGTGATTCTTTCCGGACAGGACAAAGATACGAGCAGTACTTC.